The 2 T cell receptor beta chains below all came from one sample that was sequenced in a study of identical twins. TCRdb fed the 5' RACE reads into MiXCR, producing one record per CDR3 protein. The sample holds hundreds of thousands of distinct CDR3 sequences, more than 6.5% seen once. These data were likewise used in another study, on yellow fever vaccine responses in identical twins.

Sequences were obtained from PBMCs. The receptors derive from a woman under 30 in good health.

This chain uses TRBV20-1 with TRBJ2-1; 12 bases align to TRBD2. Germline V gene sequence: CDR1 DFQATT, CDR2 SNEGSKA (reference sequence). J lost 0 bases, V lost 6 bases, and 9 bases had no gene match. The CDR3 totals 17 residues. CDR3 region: CSARTSGRPNSYNEQFF. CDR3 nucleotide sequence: TGCAGTGCCCGAACTAGCGGGAGGCCCAACTCCTACAATGAGCAGTTCTTC.

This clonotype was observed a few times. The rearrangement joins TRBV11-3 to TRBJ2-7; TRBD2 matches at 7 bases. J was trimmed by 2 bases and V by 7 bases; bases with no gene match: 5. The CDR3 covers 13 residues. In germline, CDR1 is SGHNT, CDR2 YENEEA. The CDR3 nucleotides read TGTGCCAGCAAGCAGGGAGGGACCTACGAGCAGTACTTC. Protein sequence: CASKQGGTYEQYF.